Listed below are T cell receptor beta chains from one sample, sequenced in a study of cytomegalovirus exposure and HLA in healthy donors. Method: immunoSEQ multiplex PCR; TCRdb's copy keeps in-frame clones and lacks some. The table has about 300,000 clones, approximately 90% seen once; the top ten hold 3.5% to 4%. The sample comprised PBMCs. All receptors derive from a man aged 35 to 55 in good health and CMV-seropositive. The conserved cysteine and the conserved F or W are not part of the CDR3 here. Each record gives: V gene, clone size, CDR3 protein. Clone size is stated in some rows and not others, as once, few, many or a class when expanded.

V gene: TRBV18
clone size: .
CDR3 protein: ASSPPGGNTEAF

V gene: TRBV5-6
clone size: .
CDR3 protein: ASSSGLAEETQY

V gene: TRBV2
clone size: .
CDR3 protein: ASSGMASEINEQF

V gene: TRBV7-8
clone size: once
CDR3 protein: ASSSLEGNYGYT

V gene: TRBV18
clone size: .
CDR3 protein: ASSPRNRNTEAF

V gene: TRBV7-6
clone size: .
CDR3 protein: ASSPWPSSGVAHEQF

V gene: TRBV6-5
clone size: .
CDR3 protein: ASSPSEGNQPQH

V gene: TRBV5-5
clone size: .
CDR3 protein: ASSTQGQGNYGYT

V gene: TRBV19
clone size: .
CDR3 protein: ASSPGAGGGYSAGYYEQY

V gene: TRBV27
clone size: once
CDR3 protein: ASSLWGQGADTQY

V gene: TRBV18
clone size: once
CDR3 protein: ASSPSGQEGQINEKLF

V gene: TRBV4-3
clone size: .
CDR3 protein: ASSQDGGSPYEQY

V gene: TRBV27
clone size: .
CDR3 protein: ASRGTGAGMAF

V gene: TRBV4-1
clone size: once
CDR3 protein: ASSLDRVNTEAF

V gene: TRBV30
clone size: .
CDR3 protein: AWSTWTVANYGYT

V gene: TRBV28
clone size: .
CDR3 protein: ASSLPWTGGGEQY

V gene: TRBV20-1
clone size: .
CDR3 protein: SARDRWSQF

V gene: TRBV9
clone size: once
CDR3 protein: ASSVDGGVTYEQY

V gene: TRBV6-5
clone size: .
CDR3 protein: ASNRQGQGEKLF

V gene: TRBV7-6
clone size: .
CDR3 protein: ASSAGTSGRNEQF

V gene: TRBV30
clone size: .
CDR3 protein: AWRRTGPYEQY

V gene: TRBV28
clone size: .
CDR3 protein: ASSKRRLAGLNEQF

V gene: TRBV6-5
clone size: .
CDR3 protein: ASRDISYEQY

V gene: TRBV7-9
clone size: .
CDR3 protein: ASSLGDIINYGYT

V gene: TRBV9
clone size: .
CDR3 protein: ASILAGTYNEQF

V gene: TRBV7-2
clone size: .
CDR3 protein: ASSLVASVSGYT

V gene: TRBV13
clone size: few
CDR3 protein: ASSRDRGRNSPLH

V gene: TRBV29-1
clone size: .
CDR3 protein: SVVVEGEKLF

V gene: TRBV5-8
clone size: .
CDR3 protein: ASSKGQGLVEKLF